Listed here is a single T cell receptor (beta chain). The target antigen is unknown. Sample time point: baseline pretreatment blood. Treatment described: 15 Gy SBRT to primary tumor, nephrectomy 4 weeks later. Germline lookup yields CDR1 KGHSH and CDR2 LQKENI. Trimming stripped 1 base from V and 4 bases from J, with 10 bases between. The CDR3 spans 14 residues. These data come from a study of radiation and T cells in renal cell carcinoma. Study overall: Nephrectomy followed 15 Gy stereotactic body radiation by 4 weeks.

Generated by immunoSEQ multiplex PCR, the TCRdb table keeps only in-frame clones and is missing some. The sample lists about 150,000 clones, roughly nine tenths occurring once. Findings and limits, study-wide: In blood, top tumor clones expanded by 2 weeks, shrinking by 4. No pretreatment tumor biopsies were available for baseline clonotypes.

The receptor's source is an older woman with renal cell carcinoma. The rearrangement joins TRBV18 to TRBJ1-1; D is ambiguous. The sample in question was blood, obtained from a patient whose treatment included radiotherapy and nephrectomy. The CDR3 loop reads CASSPQGSATEAFF. In DNA form, the CDR3 reads TGTGCCAGCTCACCACAGGGATCGGCCACTGAAGCTTTCTTT.